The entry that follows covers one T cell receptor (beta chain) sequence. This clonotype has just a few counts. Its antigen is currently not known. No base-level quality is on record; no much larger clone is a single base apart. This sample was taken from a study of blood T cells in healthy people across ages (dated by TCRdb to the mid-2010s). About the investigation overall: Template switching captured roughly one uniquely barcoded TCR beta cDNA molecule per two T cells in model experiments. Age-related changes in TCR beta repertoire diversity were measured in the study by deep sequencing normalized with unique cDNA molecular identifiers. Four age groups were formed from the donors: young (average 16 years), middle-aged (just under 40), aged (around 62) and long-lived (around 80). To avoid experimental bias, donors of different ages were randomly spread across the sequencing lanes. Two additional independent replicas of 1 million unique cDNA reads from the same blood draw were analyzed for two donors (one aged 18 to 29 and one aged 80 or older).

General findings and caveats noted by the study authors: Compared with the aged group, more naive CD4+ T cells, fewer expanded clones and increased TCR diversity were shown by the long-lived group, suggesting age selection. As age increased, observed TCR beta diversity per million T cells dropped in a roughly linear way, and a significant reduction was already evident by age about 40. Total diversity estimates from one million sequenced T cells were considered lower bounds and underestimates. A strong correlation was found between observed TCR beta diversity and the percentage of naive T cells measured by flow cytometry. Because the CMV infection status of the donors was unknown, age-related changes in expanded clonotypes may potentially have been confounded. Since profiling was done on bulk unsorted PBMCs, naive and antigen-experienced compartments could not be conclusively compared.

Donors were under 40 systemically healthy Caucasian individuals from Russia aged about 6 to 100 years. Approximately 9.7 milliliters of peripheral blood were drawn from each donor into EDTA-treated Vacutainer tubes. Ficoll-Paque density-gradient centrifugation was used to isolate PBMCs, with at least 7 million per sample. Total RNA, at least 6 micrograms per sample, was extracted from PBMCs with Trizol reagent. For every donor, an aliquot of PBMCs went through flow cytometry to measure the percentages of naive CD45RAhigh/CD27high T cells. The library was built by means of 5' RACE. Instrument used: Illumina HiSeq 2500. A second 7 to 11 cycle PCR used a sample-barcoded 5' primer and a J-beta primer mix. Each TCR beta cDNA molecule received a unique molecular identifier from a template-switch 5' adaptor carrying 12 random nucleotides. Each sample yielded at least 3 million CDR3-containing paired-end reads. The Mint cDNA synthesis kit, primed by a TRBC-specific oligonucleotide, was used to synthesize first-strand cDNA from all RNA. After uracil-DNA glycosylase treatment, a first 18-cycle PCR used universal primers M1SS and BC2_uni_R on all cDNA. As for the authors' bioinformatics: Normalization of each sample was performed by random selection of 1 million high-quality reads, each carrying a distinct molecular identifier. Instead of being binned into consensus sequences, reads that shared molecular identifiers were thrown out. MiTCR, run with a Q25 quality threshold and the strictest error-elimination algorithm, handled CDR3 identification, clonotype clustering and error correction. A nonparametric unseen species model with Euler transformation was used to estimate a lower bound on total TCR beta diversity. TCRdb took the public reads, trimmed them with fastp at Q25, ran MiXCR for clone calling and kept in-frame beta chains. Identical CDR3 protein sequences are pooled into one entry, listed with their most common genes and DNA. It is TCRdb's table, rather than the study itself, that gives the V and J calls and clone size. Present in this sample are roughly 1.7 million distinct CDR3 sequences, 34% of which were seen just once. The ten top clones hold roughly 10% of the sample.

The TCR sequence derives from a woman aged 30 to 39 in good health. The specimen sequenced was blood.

The CDR3 region reads CSAPTENTEAFF. The DNA is as follows: TGCAGCGCGCCGACAGAGAACACTGAAGCTTTCTTT. In this chain, TRBV29-1 is recombined with TRBJ1-1; a weak D assignment points to TRBD1 (5 bases agree). The CDR3, from cysteine to phenylalanine, totals 12 residues. Here the CDR3 DNA is all that survives: 36 bases in frame from base 1. Based on the germline V gene, the CDR1 and CDR2 sequences are SQVTM and ANQGSEA. V loses 7 bases of germline sequence and J loses 1 base, and the interval between the two ends is 10 bases.